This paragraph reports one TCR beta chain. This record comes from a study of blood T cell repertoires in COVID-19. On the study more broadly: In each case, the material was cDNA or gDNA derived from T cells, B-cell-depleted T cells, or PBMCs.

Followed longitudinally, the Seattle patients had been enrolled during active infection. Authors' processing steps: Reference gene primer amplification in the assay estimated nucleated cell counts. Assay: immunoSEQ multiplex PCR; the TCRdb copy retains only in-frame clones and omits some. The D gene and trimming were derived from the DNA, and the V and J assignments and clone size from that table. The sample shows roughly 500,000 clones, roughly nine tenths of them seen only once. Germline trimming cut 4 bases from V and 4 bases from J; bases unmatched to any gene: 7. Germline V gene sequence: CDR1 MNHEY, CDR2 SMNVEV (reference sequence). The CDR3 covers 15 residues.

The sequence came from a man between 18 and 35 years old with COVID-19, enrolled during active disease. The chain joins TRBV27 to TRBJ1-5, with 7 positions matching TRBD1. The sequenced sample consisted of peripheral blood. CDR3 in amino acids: CASSSWGTANQPQHF. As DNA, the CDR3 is TGTGCCAGCAGTTCGTGGGGGACAGCTAATCAGCCCCAGCATTTT.